This TCR beta chain was profiled in a study of blood T cells in healthy people across ages. The table lists this clonotype with a few counts. The CDR3 sequence is 14 residues long. V was clipped by 3 bases and J by 8 bases, with 16 bases between them. Germline V gene data show CDR1 as SGHTA and CDR2 as FQGTGA. Combining a sample-barcoded 5' primer with a J-beta primer mix, a second PCR ran for roughly 7 to 11 cycles. Using its own MiXCR run on the 5' RACE reads, TCRdb lists one record per CDR3 protein. The sample yields 630,000 or so distinct CDR3 sequences, approximately 30% seen once. The TCR was taken from an elderly woman in good health. Source material: blood. The chain carries TRBV7-3 and TRBJ1-1; D call uncertain. CDR3 protein: CASSLSPALPEAFF. The CDR3 DNA reads TGTGCCAGCAGCTTGTCTCCCGCTTTACCGGAAGCTTTCTTT.